The subject of this entry is one T cell receptor beta chain. The antigen is undetermined. Distinct nucleotide sequences in the sample also encode this CDR3. This CDR3 comprises 16 residues. The ends were cut back, 5 bases at V and 2 bases at J, with 17 bases in the middle. Looked up from germline, CDR1 is SGHVS and CDR2 is FNYEAQ. The data were obtained in a study of cytomegalovirus exposure and HLA in healthy donors. Across the study: The Caucasian-associated ancestry cluster held less than 85% of 398 genotyped donors.

PCR amplification relied on 60 Vbeta primers (plus 13 Jbeta primers). Data came from immunoSEQ multiplex PCR; TCRdb stores just in-frame clones and leaves some out. Its clone listing holds about 33,000 clones. Findings and limits, study-wide: The records held CMV serostatus as the only immune exposure information. Within the data, a cluster of highly shared sequence variants was likely a sequencing artifact. Most TCR sequences proved rare, with some public TCRs found in many donors.

This TCR was recovered from a woman between 35 and 50 years old in good health and CMV-seropositive. Material for sequencing was PBMCs. This sequence joins TRBV7-6 and TRBJ2-3; no firm D call. CDR3 DNA: TGTGCCAGCAGCCCTAATCAGGCCTTGTTCACAGATACGCAGTATTTT. It yields the protein CASSPNQALFTDTQYF. Based on the CDR3 plus reference TRBV7-6 and TRBJ2-3, the full variable domain is GAGVSQSPRYKVTKRGQDVALRCDPISGHVSLYWYRQALGQGPEFLTYFNYEAQQDKSGLPNDRFSAERPEGSISTLTIQRTEQRDSAMYRCASSPNQALFTDTQYFGPGTRLTVL.